Shown below are 23 T cell receptor beta chains from a single sample sequenced in a study of OX40 agonist ivuxolimab in advanced cancers. TCRdb's table, derived via immunoSEQ multiplex PCR, lists solely in-frame clones and lacks some. The sample includes about 49,000 clones, approximately 84% seen only once; the top ten take 10% to 15%. Sequencing was performed on CD4+ or CD8+ T cells sorted from blood, taken in a trial of the OX40 agonist ivuxolimab. The receptors shown here come from an adult with an advanced solid tumor such as melanoma, head and neck, liver or kidney cancer.

This chain connects TRBV18 to TRBJ1-4, with D hard to call. The CDR3 has 15 amino acids. The germline V gene encodes CDR1 KGHSH and CDR2 LQKENI. V was trimmed by 5 bases and J by 3 bases, leaving 13 bases between them. CDR3 sequence: CASSSNAGANEKLFF. CDR3 DNA: TGTGCCAGCTCATCAAACGCTGGGGCTAATGAAAAACTGTTTTTT. The variable domain in full, completed from reference TRBV18 and TRBJ1-4, reads NAGVMQNPRHLVRRRGQEARLRCSPMKGHSHVYWYRQLPEEGLKFMVYLQKENIIDESGMPKERFSAEFPKEGPSILRIQQVVRGDSAAYFCASSSNAGANEKLFFGSGTQLSVL.

The rearrangement uses TRBV5-1 and TRBJ2-3, with 7 positions matching TRBD2. The V gene's germline CDR1 is SGHRS and CDR2 YFSETQ. This CDR3 is built from 16 residues. Unmatched junction bases numbered 5, after V lost 0 bases and J lost 1 base. CDR3 in amino acids: CASSLGDAGGTDTQYF. In DNA, the CDR3 is TGCGCCAGCAGCTTGGGGGACGCGGGGGGCACAGATACGCAGTATTTT.

The chain joins TRBV18 to TRBJ1-2; 7 nucleotides align to TRBD1. The germline gives CDR1 KGHSH, CDR2 LQKENI. This CDR3 contains 15 residues. J lost 4 bases, V lost 4 bases, and 9 bases had no gene match. CDR3: CASSLGDREGYGYTF. DNA for the CDR3: TGTGCCAGCTCACTGGGAGACAGGGAAGGCTATGGCTACACCTTC. Based on the CDR3 plus reference TRBV18 and TRBJ1-2, the full variable domain is NAGVMQNPRHLVRRRGQEARLRCSPMKGHSHVYWYRQLPEEGLKFMVYLQKENIIDESGMPKERFSAEFPKEGPSILRIQQVVRGDSAAYFCASSLGDREGYGYTFGSGTRLTVV.

The CDR3 spells CASSLVSQSGNSPLHF. In nucleotides, the CDR3 is TGCGCCAGCAGCTTGGTTAGCCAGTCGGGGAATTCACCCCTCCACTTT. V usage is TRBV5-1 and J usage is TRBJ1-6; D is ambiguous. Looked up from germline, CDR1 is SGHRS and CDR2 is YFSETQ. Trimming took 0 bases from V and 7 from J, leaving 14 bases between them. The CDR3 runs to 16 residues.

The genes are TRBV18 and TRBJ2-7; 7 positions agree with TRBD1. Per the germline V gene, CDR1 is KGHSH and CDR2 is LQKENI. The CDR3 is 13 amino acids. Trimming at V came to 5 bases and at J to 3 bases, leaving 4 bases not matched to a gene. The DNA for the CDR3 is TGTGCCAGCTCATTGACAGGGTTCTACGAGCAGTACTTC. Amino acids: CASSLTGFYEQYF.

The chain recombines TRBV18 with TRBJ2-1, with D perhaps TRBD2 (6 bases). CDR1 is KGHSH and CDR2 is LQKENI in the germline V gene. V gave up 6 bases and J gave up 8 bases, with 8 bases separating them. The CDR3 has 11 residues. CDR3 sequence reads: CASSWGDEQFF. The CDR3 DNA sequence: TGTGCCAGCTCGTGGGGGGATGAGCAGTTCTTC.

J is TRBJ1-5 and V is TRBV9; TRBD1 matches 8 bases. This CDR3 is built from 15 residues. From germline, CDR1 is SGDLS and CDR2 YYNGEE. Trimming took 2 bases from V and 4 from J; bases not matched to a gene: 5. DNA for the CDR3: TGTGCCAGCAGCGTCGGACAGGGCCCAAATCAGCCCCAGCATTTT. Residues: CASSVGQGPNQPQHF.

The chain couples TRBV28 to TRBJ2-3, with 14 bases aligning to TRBD2. Per germline, CDR1 MDHEN and CDR2 SYDVKM. There are 16 residues in the CDR3. With 5 bases clipped from V and 1 base from J, the junction kept 2 bases outside the gene matches. CDR3 residues: CASSPGLAGGTDTQYF. The DNA of the CDR3 is TGTGCCAGCAGTCCGGGACTAGCGGGGGGCACAGATACGCAGTATTTT.

In this sample, this clone turned up a few times. The V and J genes are TRBV6-1 and TRBJ1-2, with D possibly TRBD1 on 5 matching bases. The CDR3 sequence is 14 residues long. V was clipped by 4 bases and J by 8 bases, with 17 bases between them. Germline loops: CDR1 MNHNS, CDR2 SASEGT. The CDR3 DNA is TGTGCCAGCAGTGTCGGATGGGGCATGCGGGGCTACACCTTC. Amino acid sequence: CASSVGWGMRGYTF.

This rearrangement joins TRBV5-4 to TRBJ1-1; possible D gene TRBD1, 6 bases. V lost 2 bases and J lost 2, with 10 bases in between. CDR3 length equals 14 residues. The germline gives CDR1 SGHNT, CDR2 YYREEE (reference sequence). CDR3 residues: CASSFGQTNTEAFF. The CDR3 DNA is TGTGCCAGCAGCTTTGGACAGACAAACACTGAAGCTTTCTTT.

This clone was picked up one time. This rearrangement joins TRBV11-3 to TRBJ2-2, with 7 bases fitting TRBD1. CDR1 is SGHNT and CDR2 is YENEEA in the germline V gene. J lost 6 bases, V lost 6 bases, and 4 bases had no gene match. There are 13 residues in the CDR3. CDR3 in DNA: TGTGCCAGCAGTCGACAGGGATCCGGGGAGCTGTTTTTT. Its protein product is CASSRQGSGELFF. Looking up the rest from reference TRBV11-3 and TRBJ2-2 gives the full variable domain: EAGVVQSPRYKIIEKKQPVAFWCNPISGHNTLYWYLQNLGQGPELLIRYENEEAVDDSQLPKDRFSAERLKGVDSTLKIQPAELGDSAVYLCASSRQGSGELFFGEGSRLTVL.

The chain has TRBV2 and TRBJ1-4; no definite D call. The CDR3 covers 11 residues. Germline CDR1 reads SNHLY; CDR2 reads FYNNEI. Trimming pared 6 bases from V and 7 bases from J, leaving 6 bases between. The CDR3 DNA is TGTGCCAGCAGGGGGTTTGAAAAACTGTTTTTT. This translates into CASRGFEKLFF. Drawing the rest from reference TRBV2 and TRBJ1-4, the complete variable domain is EPEVTQTPSHQVTQMGQEVILRCVPISNHLYFYWYRQILGQKVEFLVSFYNNEISEKSEIFDDQFSVERPDGSNFTLKIRSTKLEDSAMYFCASRGFEKLFFGSGTQLSVL.

The chain employs TRBV11-3 and TRBJ2-2; D uncertain. Trimming removed 5 bases from V and 1 base from J, with 20 bases in between. There are 18 residues in the CDR3. The germline gives CDR1 SGHNT, CDR2 YENEEA. The CDR3 nucleotides are TGTGCCAGCAGCACTCCCCGGGCGCAGCGAGGGAACACCGGGGAGCTGTTTTTT. Translating it yields CASSTPRAQRGNTGELFF.

The rearrangement uses TRBV7-2 and TRBJ2-7; D is possibly TRBD1 or TRBD2 (5 bases each). Germline CDR1 SGHTA, CDR2 FQGNSA. The CDR3 totals 12 residues. V lost 5 bases and J 6 bases, leaving 11 bases between the germline ends. CDR3 amino acids: CASSRDVGEQYF. In DNA, the CDR3 is TGTGCCAGCAGCCGGGACGTCGGCGAGCAGTACTTC. Based on the CDR3 plus reference TRBV7-2 and TRBJ2-7, the full variable domain is GAGVSQSPSNKVTEKGKDVELRCDPISGHTALYWYRQSLGQGLEFLIYFQGNSAPDKSGLPSDRFSAERTGGSVSTLTIQRTQQEDSAVYLCASSRDVGEQYFGPGTRLTVT.

The chain uses TRBV9 and TRBJ1-2; the D gene is possibly TRBD1 (6 bases). The germline V and J ends were trimmed by 6 bases and 2 bases, with 17 bases remaining between them. Germline assignment: CDR1 SGDLS and CDR2 YYNGEE. This CDR3 spans 15 amino acids. The CDR3 sequence is CASTLLGGGNYGYTF. In DNA form, the CDR3 reads TGTGCCAGCACCCTACTAGGGGGAGGAAACTATGGCTACACCTTC.

This rearrangement joins TRBV19 to TRBJ2-2, with D perhaps TRBD1 (6 bases). This CDR3 is 14 amino acids long. Germline loops: CDR1 LNHDA, CDR2 SQIVND (reference sequence). V lost 6 bases and J 5 bases, leaving 13 bases between the germline ends. CDR3 in amino acids: CASRKYQGTGELFF. The CDR3 DNA reads TGTGCCAGTAGGAAATATCAGGGGACCGGGGAGCTGTTTTTT.

V and J are TRBV6-6 and TRBJ1-5; 8 positions match TRBD1. From germline, CDR1 is MNHNY and CDR2 SVGAGI (reference sequence). V shed 6 bases and J 6 bases; nucleotides not matched to a gene: 7. The CDR3 contains 14 residues. CDR3 region: CASRTTGETQPQHF. CDR3 sequence (DNA): TGTGCCAGCAGGACGACAGGGGAGACTCAGCCCCAGCATTTT.

The chain has TRBV2 and TRBJ2-3, with 9 positions matching TRBD2. The junction had 1 base not matched to a gene; V was cut back by 4 bases and J by 2 bases. This CDR3 region has 14 residues. Germline V gene lookup returns CDR1 SNHLY and CDR2 FYNNEI. The CDR3 spells CASSASGNTDTQYF. For the CDR3, the DNA is TGTGCCAGCAGTGCTAGCGGGAACACAGATACGCAGTATTTT.

The chain is built from TRBV4-1 and TRBJ1-1; D is ambiguous. The CDR3 runs to 15 residues. V was pared by 4 bases and J by 4 bases, with 16 bases between. Per germline, CDR1 MGHRA and CDR2 YSYEKL. DNA for the CDR3: TGCGCCAGCAGCCCCTACACGACTGCCCCCACTGAAGCTTTCTTT. This sequence encodes CASSPYTTAPTEAFF.

A single count supports this clone. This chain joins TRBV5-4 and TRBJ2-2, with 11 nucleotides matching TRBD1. Germline-derived CDR1 and CDR2 are SGHNT and YYREEE (reference sequence). This CDR3 region has 17 residues. The V gene end was trimmed by 4 bases and the J gene end by 3 bases; junction bases not matched to a gene: 8. The CDR3 is CASSRPGTGGDTGELFF. The CDR3 nucleotides are TGTGCCAGCAGCCGTCCCGGGACAGGGGGAGACACCGGGGAGCTGTTTTTT.

This chain links TRBV28 with TRBJ1-1; tentatively, D is TRBD1 (6 bases). V lost 8 bases and J lost 4, with 17 bases in between. Germline V gene sequence: CDR1 MDHEN, CDR2 SYDVKM. The CDR3 is made up of 14 amino acids. The CDR3 coding sequence is TGTGCCAGCCGAGGGGGGGGGTTCCCCACTGAAGCTTTCTTT. Translated, it gives CASRGGGFPTEAFF.

This chain joins TRBV4-1 and TRBJ2-2; D call uncertain. CDR1 is MGHRA and CDR2 is YSYEKL in the germline V gene. V gave up 3 bases and J gave up 0 bases, with 11 bases separating them. There are 16 residues in the CDR3. In nucleotides, the CDR3 is TGCGCCAGCAGCCATAATATGAACCCGAACACCGGGGAGCTGTTTTTT. This encodes CASSHNMNPNTGELFF.

DNA for the CDR3: TGTGCCAGCCACGTACCCCCGGGATTTCATGGCTACACCTTC. Its translation is CASHVPPGFHGYTF. J is TRBJ1-2 and V is TRBV6-1; no clear D gene. V shed 8 bases and J shed 6 bases, with 19 bases lying between them. Germline lookup yields CDR1 MNHNS and CDR2 SASEGT. This CDR3 region has 14 residues.